This T cell receptor beta chain comes out of a study of blood T cells in healthy people across ages. This clonotype was observed a few times. This CDR3 region has 13 residues. Germline values: CDR1 SGHTA, CDR2 FQGNSA. The V segment lost 7 bases and the J segment 6 bases; nucleotides outside the gene matches: 7. Together with a sample-barcoded 5' primer, a J-beta primer mix was included in a second PCR lasting roughly 6 to 12 cycles. From the 5' RACE reads, TCRdb called clonotypes with MiXCR, one entry per CDR3 protein. This sample carries 600,000 or so distinct CDR3 sequences, about 30% of them seen once, and the ten largest clones take less than 20%.

The TCR sequence derives from a woman at least 80 years old in good health. Sequenced sample: blood. The J gene is TRBJ2-7, the V gene TRBV7-2; 9 positions agree with TRBD1. CDR3 DNA sequence: TGTGCCAGCACATGGGACAGGGTCAGCGAGCAGTACTTC. This codes for CASTWDRVSEQYF.